These 20 T cell receptor beta chains came from one sample sequenced in a study of cytomegalovirus exposure and HLA in healthy donors. PCR was performed using 60 Vbeta and 13 Jbeta primers. Repertoires were generated with immunoSEQ multiplex PCR, while TCRdb's copy carries only in-frame clones and drops some. The sample gives about 200,000 clones, approximately 80% of which show up once; approximately 1.5% is in the top ten. The sample taken for sequencing was PBMCs. These receptors originate from a girl aged 10 to 17 in good health and CMV-seronegative.

The genes are TRBV28 and TRBJ1-2, with D maybe TRBD1 (6 bases). The germline CDR1 and CDR2 sequences are MDHEN and SYDVKM. This CDR3 region has 11 residues. V was shortened by 6 bases and J by 7 bases, with 9 bases between the two germline ends. The CDR3 region is CASSSDSGYTF. The CDR3, as DNA: TGTGCCAGCAGCTCGGACAGTGGCTACACCTTC.

The rearrangement links TRBV28 to TRBJ1-6; D not resolved. CDR1 and CDR2 from the germline V gene are MDHEN and SYDVKM. Trimming shortened V by 2 bases and J by 7 bases, and 15 bases separated the two germline ends. This CDR3 has 16 amino acids. The CDR3 DNA is TGTGCCAGCAGTTTACGGGGTTTAGCCAAGAATTCACCCCTCCACTTT. Its translation is CASSLRGLAKNSPLHF. The full variable domain, rest sourced from reference TRBV28 and TRBJ1-6, is DVKVTQSSRYLVKRTGEKVFLECVQDMDHENMFWYRQDPGLGLRLIYFSYDVKMKEKGDIPEGYSVSREKKERFSLILESASTNQTSMYLCASSLRGLAKNSPLHFGNGTRLTVT.

The rearrangement joins TRBV14 to TRBJ1-4; no clear D. V dropped 3 bases and J dropped 8 bases, with 13 bases sitting between them. The CDR3 contains 14 residues. Germline V CDR1 and CDR2: SGHDN, FVKESK. The CDR3 loop reads CASSQGTLREKLFF. The CDR3, as DNA: TGTGCCAGCAGCCAGGGCACTCTCAGGGAAAAACTGTTTTTT.

The chain joins TRBV30 to TRBJ1-3; D possibly corresponds to TRBD1 (6 bases). Trimming left V 4 bases short and J 8 bases short, with 12 bases between. Per the germline V gene, CDR1 is GTSNPN and CDR2 is SVGIG (reference sequence). CDR3 length: 12 residues. The CDR3 here is CAWITGLYTIYF. The CDR3 nucleotides are TGTGCCTGGATCACAGGGTTATACACCATATATTTT.

The chain links TRBV18 to TRBJ1-2; 9 bases agree with TRBD1. The CDR3 runs to 15 residues. V trimming: 2 bases; J trimming: 5 bases; junction bases outside the gene matches: 6. Germline loops: CDR1 KGHSH, CDR2 LQKENI. CDR3 nucleotides: TGTGCCAGCTCACCAGACTCCGGGACAGGGTATGGCTACACCTTC. This codes for CASSPDSGTGYGYTF.

CDR3 loop: CASSLRDSIYEQYF. The CDR3 DNA follows: TGTGCCAGCAGCTTACGGGACAGCATCTACGAGCAGTACTTC. The chain is built from TRBV7-8 and TRBJ2-5, with 7 bases lining up with TRBD1. The tail of the sequence fits TRBJ2-7 better, so the J call may be wrong. The germline V gene encodes CDR1 SGHVS and CDR2 FQNEAQ. The CDR3 has 14 residues.

This clone has a handful of counts. The chain employs TRBV28 and TRBJ1-1; D perhaps matches TRBD1 (5 bases). The length of the CDR3 is 13 residues. Germline V lookup: CDR1 MDHEN, CDR2 SYDVKM. Trimming stripped 2 bases from V and 8 bases from J, with 12 bases between. The CDR3 sequence: CASSLLRQPEAFF. The CDR3 DNA reads TGTGCCAGCAGTTTACTGCGACAGCCAGAAGCTTTCTTT.

V gene TRBV6-5 combines with J gene TRBJ2-5; the D is unclear. The CDR3 runs 14 residues. The V and J ends lost 0 bases and 5 bases respectively, with 10 bases between them. CDR1 and CDR2 from the germline V gene are MNHEY and SVGAGI. The CDR3 DNA reads as TGTGCCAGCAGTTACTCGCCGACTCGGGAGACCCAGTACTTC. Translated, it gives CASSYSPTRETQYF.

The genes are TRBV30 and TRBJ1-2; D possibly corresponds to TRBD1 (5 bases). Trimming shortened V by 8 bases and J by 2 bases, and 9 bases separated the two germline ends. CDR1 GTSNPN and CDR2 SVGIG come from the germline V gene (reference sequence). CDR3 size: 11 residues. The CDR3 region is CAGGVNYGYTF. The CDR3 nucleotides read TGTGCCGGGGGGGTAAACTATGGCTACACCTTC.

The CDR3 bases are TGTGCCAGCAGCGCAGGGATAGGTTATAATTCACCCCTCCACTTT. This translates into CASSAGIGYNSPLHF. The genes are TRBV28 and TRBJ1-6, with D perhaps matching TRBD1 (5 bases). The CDR3 covers 15 residues. The germline gives CDR1 MDHEN, CDR2 SYDVKM. V lost 6 bases to trimming and J lost 4 bases, with 13 bases between them. The full variable domain, its missing parts supplied by reference TRBV28 and TRBJ1-6, is DVKVTQSSRYLVKRTGEKVFLECVQDMDHENMFWYRQDPGLGLRLIYFSYDVKMKEKGDIPEGYSVSREKKERFSLILESASTNQTSMYLCASSAGIGYNSPLHFGNGTRLTVT.

The chain recombines TRBV28 with TRBJ1-2, with D perhaps matching TRBD1 (6 bases). V lost 9 bases, J lost 1 base, and 12 bases lay in between. Looked up from germline, CDR1 is MDHEN and CDR2 is SYDVKM. The CDR3 runs 13 residues. In DNA, the CDR3 is TGTGCCAGTATGACAGGAGGTAACTATGGCTACACCTTC. Protein product: CASMTGGNYGYTF.

V is TRBV27 and J is TRBJ2-4; 7 bases are a match to TRBD1. Germline V gives CDR1 MNHEY, CDR2 SMNVEV (reference sequence). J was trimmed by 7 bases and V by 5 bases; bases with no gene match: 8. This CDR3 is built from 14 residues. CDR3 region: CASSPEGTVNIQYF. DNA for the CDR3: TGTGCCAGCAGTCCTGAGGGGACAGTGAACATTCAGTACTTC.

The J gene is TRBJ1-3, the V gene TRBV19; D not resolved. CDR3 size: 15 residues. Germline loops: CDR1 LNHDA, CDR2 SQIVND (reference sequence). The V gene lost 7 bases and the J gene lost 4 bases, with 17 bases spanning the gap. CDR3 protein: CASTRSDIRGNTIYF. The CDR3 DNA reads TGTGCCAGTACCCGTTCTGACATTCGAGGAAACACCATATATTTT.

The rearrangement uses TRBV30 and TRBJ2-7; D is possibly TRBD2 (5 bases). The V gene lost 1 base and the J gene lost 2 bases, with 6 bases spanning the gap. Germline lookup yields CDR1 GTSNPN and CDR2 SVGIG (reference sequence). The CDR3 has 12 amino acids. The CDR3 DNA reads TGTGCCTGGAGTGACGGGGCCTACGAGCAGTACTTC. Translating it yields CAWSDGAYEQYF. Drawing the rest from reference TRBV30 and TRBJ2-7, the complete variable domain is SQTIHQWPATLVQPVGSPLSLECTVEGTSNPNLYWYRQAAGRGLQLLFYSVGIGQISSEVPQNLSASRPQDRQFILSSKKLLLSDSGFYLCAWSDGAYEQYFGPGTRLTVT.

This clone has a single count. The chain carries TRBV5-6 and TRBJ2-5; D is perhaps TRBD2 (7 bases). Trimming removed 0 bases from V and 7 bases from J, with 19 bases in between. Germline V gene sequence: CDR1 SGHDT, CDR2 YYEEEE. The CDR3 sequence is 16 residues long. DNA for the CDR3: TGTGCCAGCAGCTTGGTCCGGGGGGCCAGTTTCGGGACCCAGTACTTC. It is translated as CASSLVRGASFGTQYF.

The chain recombines TRBV5-6 with TRBJ1-4, with TRBD1 matching 9 bases. Germline trimming cut 5 bases from V and 4 bases from J; bases unmatched to any gene: 6. The germline CDR1 and CDR2 sequences are SGHDT and YYEEEE. CDR3 length equals 15 residues. Here the CDR3 DNA reads TGTGCCAGCAGTACACCGGGACAGGGTAATGAAAAACTGTTTTTT. Translation: CASSTPGQGNEKLFF.

CDR3 residues: CASSPLSWTGISYEQYF. In DNA form, the CDR3 reads TGTGCCAGCAGCCCCCTATCATGGACAGGGATCTCCTACGAGCAGTACTTC. The rearrangement uses TRBV7-3 and TRBJ2-7; 8 bases are shared with TRBD1. The ends lost 5 bases at V and 0 bases at J; junction bases unmatched: 12. Germline values: CDR1 SGHTA, CDR2 FQGTGA. The CDR3 covers 17 residues.

J is TRBJ2-7 and V is TRBV28; 16 positions agree with TRBD2. CDR1 MDHEN and CDR2 SYDVKM come from the germline V gene. With V trimmed by 5 bases and J by 4 bases, 2 bases remained unmatched. This CDR3 comprises 15 residues. CDR3 sequence: CASSGTSGGEYEQYF. In DNA, the CDR3 is TGTGCCAGCAGTGGGACTAGCGGGGGGGAATACGAGCAGTACTTC.

The rearrangement links TRBV28 to TRBJ1-6; D is undetermined. Germline V lookup: CDR1 MDHEN, CDR2 SYDVKM. V was clipped by 2 bases and J by 7 bases, with 9 bases between them. This CDR3 region has 14 residues. In DNA, the CDR3 is TGTGCCAGCAGTTTAAACTTGGAGAATTCACCCCTCCACTTT. It encodes CASSLNLENSPLHF.

This CDR3 is CASSFQRSGSYEQYF. For the CDR3, the DNA is TGTGCCAGCAGCTTTCAGCGGTCGGGATCCTACGAGCAGTACTTC. The rearrangement uses TRBV7-9 and TRBJ2-7; tentatively, D is TRBD2 (5 bases). The CDR3 covers 15 residues. Germline V lookup: CDR1 SEHNR, CDR2 FQNEAQ (reference sequence). V lost 3 bases and J 1 base, leaving 13 bases between the germline ends. Full variable domain (missing parts from reference TRBV7-9 and TRBJ2-7): DTGVSQNPRHKITKRGQNVTFRCDPISEHNRLYWYRQTLGQGPEFLTYFQNEAQLEKSRLLSDRFSAERPKGSFSTLEIQRTEQGDSAMYLCASSFQRSGSYEQYFGPGTRLTVT.